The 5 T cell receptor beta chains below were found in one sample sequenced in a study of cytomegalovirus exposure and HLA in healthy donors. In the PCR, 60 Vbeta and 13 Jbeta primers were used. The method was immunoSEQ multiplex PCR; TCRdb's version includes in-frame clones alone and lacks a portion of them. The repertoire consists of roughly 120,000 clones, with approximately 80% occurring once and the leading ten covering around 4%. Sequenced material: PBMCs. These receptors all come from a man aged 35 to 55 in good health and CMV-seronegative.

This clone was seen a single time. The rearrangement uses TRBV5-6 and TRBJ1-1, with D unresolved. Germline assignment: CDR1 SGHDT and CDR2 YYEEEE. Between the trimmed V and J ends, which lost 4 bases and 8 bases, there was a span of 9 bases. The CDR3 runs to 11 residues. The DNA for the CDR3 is TGTGCCAGCAGCCGAAGCAGGGAAGCTTTCTTT. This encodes CASSRSREAFF.

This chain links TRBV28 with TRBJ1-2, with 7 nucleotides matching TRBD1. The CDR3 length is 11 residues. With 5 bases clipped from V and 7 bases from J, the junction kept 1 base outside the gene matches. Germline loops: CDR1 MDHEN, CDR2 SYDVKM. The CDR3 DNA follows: TGTGCCAGCAGTACAGGGGCTGGCTACACCTTC. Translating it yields CASSTGAGYTF.

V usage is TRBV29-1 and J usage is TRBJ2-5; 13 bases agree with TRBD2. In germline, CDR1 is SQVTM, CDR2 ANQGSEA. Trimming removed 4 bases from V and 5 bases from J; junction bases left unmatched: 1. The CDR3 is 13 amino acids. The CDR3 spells CSVGTSGGETQYF. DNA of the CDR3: TGCAGCGTTGGGACTAGCGGGGGTGAGACCCAGTACTTC.

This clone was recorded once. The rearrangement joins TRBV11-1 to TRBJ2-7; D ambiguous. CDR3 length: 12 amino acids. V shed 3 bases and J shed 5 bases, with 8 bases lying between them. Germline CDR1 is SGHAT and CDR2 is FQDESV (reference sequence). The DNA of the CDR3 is TGTGCCAGCAGCTTTAGGAGTAACGAGCAGTACTTC. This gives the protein CASSFRSNEQYF.

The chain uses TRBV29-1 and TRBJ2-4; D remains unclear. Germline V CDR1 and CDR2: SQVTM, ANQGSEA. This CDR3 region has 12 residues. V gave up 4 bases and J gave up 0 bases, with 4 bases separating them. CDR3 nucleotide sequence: TGCAGCGTTGTTCTAGCCAAAAACATTCAGTACTTC. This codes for CSVVLAKNIQYF. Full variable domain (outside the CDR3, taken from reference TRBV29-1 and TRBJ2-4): SAVISQKPSRDICQRGTSLTIQCQVDSQVTMMFWYRQQPGQSLTLIATANQGSEATYESGFVIDKFPISRPNLTFSTLTVSNMSPEDSSIYLCSVVLAKNIQYFGAGTRLSVL.